Below are 20 T cell receptor beta chains sequenced from a single sample in a study of blood T cell repertoires in COVID-19. Assay used: immunoSEQ multiplex PCR; TCRdb lists only in-frame clones, some missing. Found here are roughly 99,000 clones, around 85% of them singletons; the top ten hold over 8.5%. Material: peripheral blood. The source of these receptors is a woman older than 75 with acute or convalescent COVID-19.

This clone appeared a single time. The chain employs TRBV7-9 and TRBJ2-1; D uncertain. The germline V gene encodes CDR1 SEHNR and CDR2 FQNEAQ (reference sequence). V was clipped by 4 bases and J by 4 bases, with 14 bases between them. The CDR3 consists of 15 residues. The CDR3 region is CASSSPTQSYNEQFF. The CDR3 DNA reads as TGTGCCAGCAGCTCCCCCACCCAGTCGTACAATGAGCAGTTCTTC.

The chain combines TRBV10-1 with TRBJ1-1; 8 bases align to TRBD1. The CDR3 runs 13 residues. CDR1 and CDR2 (germline): WNHNN, SYGVQD (reference sequence). Trimming at V came to 7 bases and at J to 3 bases, leaving 4 bases not matched to a gene. This CDR3 is CASKDRVDTEAFF. The CDR3 nucleotides read TGCGCCAGCAAGGACAGGGTGGACACTGAAGCTTTCTTT.

In its sample, this clone ranks as medium-sized. The V gene is TRBV4-3, the J gene TRBJ1-5, with 8 bases fitting TRBD1. V dropped 0 bases and J dropped 3; count of bases not matched to a gene: 4. The CDR3 totals 16 residues. CDR1 is LGHNA and CDR2 is YSLEER in the germline V gene. The CDR3 region is CASSQDRTGPNQPQHF. For the CDR3, the DNA is TGCGCCAGCAGCCAAGATAGGACAGGGCCCAATCAGCCCCAGCATTTT.

In this sample, this clone turned up a few times. The chain combines TRBV28 with TRBJ1-1; D may be TRBD1 (6 bases). Trimming removed 4 bases from V and 3 bases from J, with 18 bases in between. CDR1 and CDR2 from the germline V gene are MDHEN and SYDVKM. The CDR3 is 16 amino acids. The CDR3 DNA reads as TGTGCCAGCAGTTGGGTTATGGGGGCGGAAGACACTGAAGCTTTCTTT. This translates into CASSWVMGAEDTEAFF.

V gene TRBV19 combines with J gene TRBJ1-5, with 7 bases lining up with TRBD1. CDR1 LNHDA and CDR2 SQIVND come from the germline V gene (reference sequence). Losses at the gene ends were 5 bases for V and 0 bases for J; bases not matched to a gene: 7. The CDR3 loop spans 16 amino acids. Here the CDR3 reads CASSPPTGYSNQPQHF. In nucleotides, the CDR3 is TGTGCCAGTAGTCCTCCGACAGGGTATAGCAATCAGCCCCAGCATTTT.

The chain employs TRBV5-4 and TRBJ2-7, with 11 bases that match TRBD2. The CDR3 loop spans 17 amino acids. Germline V gene sequence: CDR1 SGHNT, CDR2 YYREEE (reference sequence). V shed 4 bases and J 3 bases; nucleotides not matched to a gene: 12. The CDR3 sequence: CASSPQPTSGGNYEQYF. For the CDR3, the DNA is TGTGCCAGCAGCCCACAACCCACTAGCGGGGGCAACTACGAGCAGTACTTC.

The rearrangement links TRBV6-5 to TRBJ1-5; the D is unclear. V shed 3 bases and J shed 4 bases, with 13 bases lying between them. The CDR3 is 15 residues long. Germline-derived CDR1 and CDR2 are MNHEY and SVGAGI. The DNA of the CDR3 is TGTGCCAGCAGTTATATCCAAGGGAGAAATCAGCCCCAGCATTTT. Residues: CASSYIQGRNQPQHF.

This clone was seen just once. V usage is TRBV10-3 and J usage is TRBJ1-2; 7 bases map to TRBD1. The CDR3 extends over 15 amino acids. Per germline, CDR1 ENHRY and CDR2 SYGVKD. Losses at the gene ends were 2 bases for V and 6 bases for J; bases not matched to a gene: 9. The CDR3 DNA reads TGTGCCATCAGTGAGCGGCTGACAGGGAAGAATGGCTACACCTTC. Translation gives CAISERLTGKNGYTF.

V and J are TRBV6-5 and TRBJ2-7, with 9 bases identical to TRBD1. Trimming at V came to 4 bases and at J to 5 bases, leaving 12 bases not matched to a gene. The CDR3 runs 16 residues. The V gene's germline CDR1 is MNHEY and CDR2 SVGAGI. The DNA of the CDR3 is TGTGCCAGCAGTTTCGTCGTTCGGACAGGGGATAACGAGCAGTACGTC. Translated: CASSFVVRTGDNEQYV.

The V and J genes are TRBV6-6 and TRBJ1-5; TRBD1 might be the D (6 bases). Deletions cut 8 bases from V and 6 bases from J, with 17 bases between. This CDR3 has 14 residues. The germline CDR1 and CDR2 sequences are MNHNY and SVGAGI (reference sequence). The DNA of the CDR3 is TGTGCCAGCGGTTTACAGGGCGACGGTCAGCCCCAGCATTTT. It encodes CASGLQGDGQPQHF.

V and J are TRBV29-1 and TRBJ1-1, with D hard to call. From germline, CDR1 is SQVTM and CDR2 ANQGSEA. Between the trimmed V and J ends, which lost 4 bases and 1 base, there was a span of 19 bases. The CDR3 totals 16 residues. CDR3 loop: CSVGRGSGPRNTEAFF. The CDR3 region has the DNA TGCAGCGTTGGTCGAGGGAGCGGGCCTAGGAACACTGAAGCTTTCTTT.

The chain combines TRBV7-9 with TRBJ2-2; tentative D call: TRBD1 (8 bases). Germline V CDR1 and CDR2: SEHNR, FQNEAQ (reference sequence). V was trimmed by 3 bases and J by 6 bases, leaving 20 bases between them. The CDR3 extends over 17 amino acids. CDR3 in DNA: TGTGCCAGCAGCTTTAGAGACAGGGGAGGGAATGCCGGGGAGCTGTTTTTT. As protein: CASSFRDRGGNAGELFF.

This chain uses TRBV3-1 (or the pseudogene TRBV3-2) with TRBJ2-6; D is unresolved. Germline V gene sequence: CDR1 LGHDT, CDR2 YNNKEL (reference sequence). The ends were cut back, 5 bases at V and 1 base at J, with 9 bases in the middle. The CDR3 loop spans 15 amino acids. The CDR3 DNA reads TGTGCCAGCAGCTCCGTTTCGTCTGGGGCCAACGTCCTGACTTTC. Residues: CASSSVSSGANVLTF.

The chain links TRBV10-3 to TRBJ1-6, with 9 bases lining up with TRBD1. CDR3 length equals 13 residues. V trimming: 2 bases; J trimming: 13 bases; junction bases outside the gene matches: 3. Germline V gene data show CDR1 as ENHRY and CDR2 as SYGVKD. In DNA form, the CDR3 reads TGTGCCATCAGTGAGGGACAGGGGTCCCCCCTCCACTTT. Translation gives CAISEGQGSPLHF.

The J gene is TRBJ2-1, the V gene TRBV29-1, with 11 bases aligning to TRBD2. V lost 7 bases to trimming and J lost 15 bases; unmatched junction nucleotides: 11. CDR3 length: 12 amino acids. CDR1 is SQVTM and CDR2 is ANQGSEA in the germline V gene. The CDR3 reads CSARTSGPIRFF. The CDR3 DNA reads TGCAGCGCCCGGACTAGCGGGCCCATACGGTTCTTC.

The rearrangement joins TRBV5-8 to TRBJ1-4; unclear D gene. This CDR3 spans 16 amino acids. Trimming took off 1 base at V and 4 bases at J, with 14 bases between the two ends. Germline V gene lookup returns CDR1 SGHTS and CDR2 YDEGEE. As DNA, the CDR3 is TGTGCCAGCAGCTTGCCCGGGATAGATATTAATGAAAAACTGTTTTTT. This codes for CASSLPGIDINEKLFF.

CDR3 coding DNA: TGTGCCAGCAGCAGGAGGCAGGCTGGAAACACCATATATTTT. Protein: CASSRRQAGNTIYF. This chain connects TRBV28 to TRBJ1-3; D not resolved. The CDR3 consists of 14 residues. Trimming took 6 bases from V and 2 from J, leaving 11 bases between them. Germline V lookup: CDR1 MDHEN, CDR2 SYDVKM.

The chain couples TRBV5-1 to TRBJ1-4; 8 bases are a match to TRBD1. The CDR3 loop spans 15 amino acids. CDR1 and CDR2 from the germline V gene are SGHRS and YFSETQ. Germline trimming cut 4 bases from V and 7 bases from J; bases unmatched to any gene: 9. The chain's CDR3 is CASSQDLQGGEKLFF. CDR3 sequence (DNA): TGCGCCAGCAGCCAGGACCTACAGGGGGGTGAAAAACTGTTTTTT.

CDR3 in DNA: TGTGCCAGCAGTACTTCAGGGAACTATGGCTACACCTTC. Translated: CASSTSGNYGYTF. The V gene is TRBV6-1, the J gene TRBJ1-2, with D possibly TRBD1 on 5 matching bases. Deletions cut 5 bases from V and 2 bases from J, with 9 bases between. The CDR3 loop spans 13 amino acids. In germline, CDR1 is MNHNS, CDR2 SASEGT.

This chain uses TRBV7-9 with TRBJ2-1; 9 nucleotides align to TRBD1. Trimming took 5 bases from V and 6 from J; bases not matched to a gene: 11. The length of the CDR3 is 16 residues. CDR1 is SEHNR and CDR2 is FQNEAQ in the germline V gene (reference sequence). The CDR3 nucleotides are TGTGCCAGCAGCCGTCGGACAGGGGTTAGCGGCAATGAGCAGTTCTTC. Residues: CASSRRTGVSGNEQFF.